This record covers a single T cell receptor (beta chain). This clone showed up just once. The antigen this receptor binds is unknown. No base-level quality is on record; no much larger clone is a single base apart. The sample originates from a study of lymphopenia after photon versus proton radiotherapy (dated by TCRdb to between 2019 and 2020). In the study overall: Photon and proton radiation therapy were compared by the study for their immunological effects in patients with gastrointestinal tumors who developed high-grade lymphopenia. The cohort included 20 to 25 patients with gastrointestinal tumors who developed lymphopenia after receiving either photon or proton therapy. The goal of the study was to describe how the two radiation modalities differ in their effects on the immune system. On the study overall, not on this receptor specifically: After the lymphocyte count nadir, oligoclonal expansion, especially of CD8+ Temra cells, was observed in photon-treated repertoires, and the drop in diversity was driven by this expansion. The authors looked at the survival association only in patients who died, and they framed better survival with proton therapy as a possibility rather than a demonstrated result. Across the cohort, among patients who died, a greater drop in TCR diversity after the nadir was inversely correlated with overall survival time. Relative stability during treatment was observed in proton-treated patients, whereas loss of naive T cells and TCR diversity and gain of effector/memory populations were observed in photon-treated patients.

The protocol used for the library was the immunoSEQ multiplex PCR assay. T cell repertoires were profiled by deep sequencing of rearranged TCR beta loci, alongside multiparametric flow cytometry. The source is immuneACCESS, and TCRdb retained only in-frame sequences with V and J called. Part of the clones is not carried over; for the studies checked, unresolved V genes explain less than half of this, and the remainder is unexplained. This sample has more than 25,000 clones in its table, and roughly 90% of those were observed once. In total, the top ten clones hold 50% of the sample. CDR1 MNHEY and CDR2 SVGAGI were looked up in the germline V gene. V loses 5 bases at its end and J loses 2 bases; junction bases beyond the gene matches: 4. Measured from the cysteine to the phenylalanine, the CDR3 is 14 residues long. Just the 42-base CDR3 DNA is kept, in frame starting at base 1.

The receptor chain draws on TRBV6-5 and TRBJ2-7; TRBD1 fits 9 bases in the junction. The receptor's source is a woman aged 60-75 years with cholangiocarcinoma. Some clones in this sample may be carry-over from other donors' samples. The sequencing used peripheral blood, collected from a patient treated with proton-based radiotherapy. The DNA is as follows: TGTGCCAGCAGTAACCACAGGGGGCCCTACGAGCAGTACTTC. The resulting protein is CASSNHRGPYEQYF.